This T cell receptor (beta chain) is from a study of T cell repertoires in Merkel cell carcinoma (dated by TCRdb to between 2018 and 2021). Regarding the complete study: Patients with prior intralesional immunotherapy or systemic immune checkpoint blockade before the biopsy were excluded. Tetramer sorting, cloning and paired TCR sequencing of expanded tumor-infiltrating lymphocytes were first used to define MCPyV-specific clonotypes. To be included, a subject needed both a diagnosis of MCPyV-positive Merkel cell carcinoma and tumor-infiltrating lymphocytes that had been successfully expanded in vitro. Study-level results and caveats: No normal tissue biopsies were studied.

As regards this clone: Which antigen it targets is not known. No base-level quality is on record; no much larger clone is a single base apart.

Study subjects had biopsy-confirmed Merkel cell carcinoma that was MCPyV-positive, and every subject had positive serum antibodies to T-antigen. Genomic DNA was extracted from roughly six adjacent 10-micron frozen tumor sections without any cell sorting or culture. About 5 x 5 x 5 mm of tumor biopsy tissue was frozen in optimal cutting temperature compound. In the frozen biopsy, scout sections stained with hematoxylin and eosin confirmed plenty of Merkel cell carcinoma along with infiltrating cells. The immunoSEQ assay was used for TRB CDR3 sequencing and data processing of tumor genomic DNA. Entries here come from immuneACCESS through TCRdb and include only in-frame sequences with V and J called. Some clones fail to appear in such tables; in the studies checked, an unresolved V gene covers under half of the shortfall, and the cause of the remainder is unknown. Present in this sample are roughly 14,000 clones, 76% of which were seen just once. Of the sample, 15% to 20% is held by the ten largest clones.

The CDR3 starts with the cysteine, ends with the phenylalanine, and has 14 residues. The sequence is cut down to CDR3 DNA, 42 bases in frame from base 1. For CDR1 and CDR2, the germline V gene lists SGHNT and YENEEA. V sheds 1 base and J sheds 4 bases, leaving 8 bases between their ends. Input material: tumor tissue. This clonotype was obtained from an adult with Merkel cell carcinoma. The chain couples TRBV11-3 to TRBJ2-1, with the D gene not confidently named. CDR3 reads: CASSLAPGYNEQFF. The sequenced DNA is TGTGCCAGCAGCTTAGCCCCCGGGTACAATGAGCAGTTCTTC.